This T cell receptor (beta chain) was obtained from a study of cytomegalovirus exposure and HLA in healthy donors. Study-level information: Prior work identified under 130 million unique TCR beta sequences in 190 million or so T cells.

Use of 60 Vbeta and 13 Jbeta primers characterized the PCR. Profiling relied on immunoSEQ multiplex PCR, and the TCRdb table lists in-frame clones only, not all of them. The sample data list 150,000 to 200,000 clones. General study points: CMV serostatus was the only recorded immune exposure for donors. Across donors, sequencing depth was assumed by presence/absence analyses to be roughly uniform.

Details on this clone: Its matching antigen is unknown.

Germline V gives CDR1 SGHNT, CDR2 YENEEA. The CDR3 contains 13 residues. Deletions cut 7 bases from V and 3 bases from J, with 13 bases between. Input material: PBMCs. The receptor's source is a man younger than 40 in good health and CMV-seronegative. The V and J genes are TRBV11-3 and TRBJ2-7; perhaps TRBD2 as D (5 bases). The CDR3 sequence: CASTIASNYEQYF. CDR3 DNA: TGTGCCAGCACCATCGCTAGCAACTACGAGCAGTACTTC.